This TCR beta chain was observed in a study of cytomegalovirus exposure and HLA in healthy donors. Per germline, CDR1 SGHAT and CDR2 FQNNGV. The CDR3 sequence is 15 residues long. Amplification used 60 Vbeta primers and 13 Jbeta primers. TCRdb's table, derived via immunoSEQ multiplex PCR, lists solely in-frame clones and lacks some. The data hold about 170,000 clones, with about 79% observed a single time. This TCR was recovered from a woman aged 45-60 years in good health and CMV-seronegative. Sequenced sample: PBMCs. The rearrangement uses TRBV11-2 and TRBJ2-5; weak D call: TRBD1 (6 bases). Near its end, the DNA agrees better with TRBJ2-7, so the J call may be wrong. CDR3 nucleotides: TGTGCCAGCAGCTTATCACAGGGTTGGTCCTACGAGCAGTACTTC. It is translated as CASSLSQGWSYEQYF.